This TCR beta chain was captured in a study of cytomegalovirus exposure and HLA in healthy donors (TCRdb year 2017). In terms of the full investigation: An earlier analysis of 587 of the donors reported 276 Gb of sequence data and about 120 million unique TCR beta sequences obtained from about 180 million T cells. Typing coverage varied by locus: about 629-630 donors for A, B, C, DRB1 and DQB1; approximately 500 for DQA1; over 600 for DPA1; about 450 for DPB1. Rather than drawing on any new phenotypic data, the later analysis identified candidate immune exposures from TCR beta sequences and the way those sequences occurred across donors. The study aimed to test whether signatures of past pathogen exposure could be identified by cataloging public T cell receptors. About 320 gigabases of sequencing data and 70 million to 85 million unique TCR sequences were included in an early release covering about 700 HLA-typed donors. Besides the first cohort of roughly 640 subjects, a separate validation cohort made up of 120 or so different subjects was used. Roughly five DR-DQ haplotypes were handled as single units for association and clustering, since linkage in the cohort was strong. Among the approximately 400 genotyped donors, roughly 80% belonged to the genetic ancestry cluster associated with self-reported Caucasian donors. All discovery cohort repertoires had been generated on a single sequencing platform. To predict cytomegalovirus infection status, the study brought together high-throughput TCR immunosequencing, statistical association of individual TCRs with disease status, and machine learning. Donor age, sex, ethnicity and CMV serostatus were compiled alongside the repertoire data. On average, 235,054 unique TCR beta nucleotide sequences were sequenced per donor among roughly 430 genotyped donors of the cohort, with around 19% of those sequences being non-productive. The study used immunosequencing to profile the T cell repertoires of more than 650 subjects and linked those repertoires to cytomegalovirus serostatus. An earlier analysis of 500 to 750 of the donors applied high-throughput TCR beta sequencing to assess whether each TCR beta V gene segment acted as functional or pseudogenic. Class I and class II HLA loci were covered by the typing at four-digit resolution. A later genetic analysis used genome-wide SNP genotypes for about three fifths of the 666 donors, treating that subset as a discovery cohort. A later analysis re-analyzed previously published TCR beta repertoires from 600 to 850 donors and added high-resolution HLA genotyping to study TCR occurrence patterns. What the research found in general, with its limitations: The earlier analysis of around 600 of the donors excluded 15 to 20 rarely observed V segments, including chromosome 9 orphons, because counts were too low. When HLA alleles, especially DR and DQ, strongly co-occurred, attributing TCR associations to individual alleles was difficult. An earlier analysis of around 600 of the donors showed that most TCR beta V segments appeared in productive rearrangements either about 87% or about 30% of the time, which broadly matched IMGT annotations. A cluster of highly shared sequence variants was judged likely to represent a technical artifact of the sequencing pipeline. According to a later genetic analysis, donors in an Asian-associated ancestry cluster had fewer N-insertions in productive TCRs than the approximately 700-donor mean. CMV serostatus was the only immune exposure information available for the cohort. Across donors, most TCR sequences were observed very rarely, whereas some public TCRs were present in many individuals. In a later analysis, HLA-associated TCR beta chains were found to be more clonally expanded and to have lower generation probabilities than equally common non-associated chains. In vitro tests confirmed that a few of the cytomegalovirus-associated TCR beta chains recognize cytomegalovirus antigens. A further reported finding was that TCR beta sequences accurately predicted the HLA-A and HLA-B alleles for most subjects in the first cohort. It was suggested by the authors that the approach could potentially be generalized to other disease states and immunological phenotypes. Presence/absence analyses assumed roughly uniform sequencing depth across donors, an assumption that may not hold. Specific HLA alleles were associated with 15,000 to 20,000 TCR beta sequences at a false discovery rate of 0.05 in a later analysis. Correlated functional status among segregating V segments might reflect linkage disequilibrium, but an unknown experimental factor could not be ruled out. V-gene and J-gene trimming of TCR beta chains was associated with a missense DCLRE1C variant in a later genetic analysis, and the association was replicated in an independent cohort. Several of the top co-occurrence clusters appeared to be linked to parvovirus B19, influenza, CMV and Epstein-Barr virus, according to a later analysis. In this cohort, only TCR beta chains were sequenced, and detectable features were limited by the absence of alpha or paired-chain data. In a later analysis, most CMV-associated TCR beta chains were found to appear HLA-restricted, with HLA associations seemingly driven largely by CMV exposure. Some IMGT-functional V segments, including TRBV6-2 and TRBV6-3, could not be distinguished by the 87-base-pair reads and were therefore excluded. The classifier was reported to diagnose cytomegalovirus status with high specificity and sensitivity in both the original and validation cohorts. Because HLA typing was missing for some donors at each locus, association tests included only the typed subset. A later analysis found that TCR association rates varied across HLA loci, with DRB1 alleles showing the most associated TCRs and HLA-C alleles the fewest. In the study, around 150 TCR beta chains were listed as associated with cytomegalovirus.

Trimming removed 2 bases from V and 4 bases from J; the gene matches leave 13 bases unexplained. The CDR3, from cysteine to phenylalanine, totals 17 residues. The kept DNA is CDR3 alone, 51 bases in frame from the first base. According to the germline V gene, CDR1 reads MDHEN and CDR2 reads SYDVKM. To note about this clone: Its target antigen remains unknown. No base quality values were provided; no much bigger clone lies one nucleotide off.

Libraries were built with the immunoSEQ multiplex PCR assay. For the multiplex PCR, a mixture combining 60 forward primers for TCR Vbeta segments and 13 reverse primers for TCR Jbeta segments was used. The CDR3 region of rearranged TCR beta genes was amplified from genomic DNA by a multiplex PCR assay. Amplified TCR beta libraries were sequenced as 87-base-pair reads on the Illumina HiSeq System. In the original analysis: A later analysis tallied tens of millions of unique TCR beta chains across the 700 or so repertoires, and some 10 million of those chains were shared by two or more donors. Raw reads were error-corrected and collapsed into unique sequences with a nearest-neighbor algorithm that merged closely related sequences to remove PCR and sequencing errors. To assign V, D and J gene segments, CDR3 sequences were aligned to IMGT reference sequences. For a sequence to be retained, a match of at least six nucleotides to both a V gene segment and a J gene segment was required. A rearrangement was called productive if the CDR3 had no stop codons and remained in frame with V and J, and every other rearrangement was called non-productive. CDR3 was defined by IMGT convention, running from the second conserved V-encoded cysteine to the conserved J-encoded phenylalanine. The earlier analysis of about 610 of the donors excluded any sequence lacking an unambiguous match to a single V gene segment. An earlier analysis of 500 to 600 of the donors classified V segments as functional when productive rearrangements were above 56.7% and as segregating when the standard deviation between donors was above 5%. To diagnose cytomegalovirus status from the catalog of TCR beta chain sequences, a statistical classification framework was built. A later analysis assigned V and J genes by comparing TCR nucleotide sequences with IMGT/GENE-DB human TR gene sequences. A later analysis assigned CDR3 sequences and most-parsimonious VDJ recombination scenarios with the TCRdist pipeline. In a later analysis, every TCR beta chain was defined by the combination of its CDR3 amino acid sequence and its V-gene family, and reads without a unique V-gene family were dropped. In a later analysis, nearly 600 highly shared, low-generation-probability nucleotide sequences were removed to address suspected cross-contamination and a sequencing artifact. In a later analysis, a clonal expansion index for each public chain was calculated from normalized within-repertoire ranks of inferred template counts. In a later analysis, generation probabilities were computed using a VDJ recombination model fitted to out-of-frame rearrangements, and the results were checked against IGoR. In a later analysis, hypergeometric tests were used to score TCR-TCR, TCR-HLA and TCR-CMV co-occurrence, with a repertoire-size bias correction applied to TCR pairs. To estimate false discovery rates, a later analysis permuted the HLA or CMV assignments 20 times. A later analysis grouped co-occurring TCRs with DBSCAN, adding TCRdist sequence similarity when clustering within HLA-allele-positive subsets. Co-occurrence clustering excluded repertoires with fewer than 30,000 or more than 120,000 public chains, plus five with anomalous nucleotide sharing. TCRdb stores this immuneACCESS table with in-frame sequences only. Part of the clones is absent; in the studies checked, under half of the shortfall reflects unresolved V genes, and no reason is known for the rest. D and trimming come from the DNA, and the V and J calls and clone size come from that table. In this sample the table shows about 130,000 clones, around 76% of which occur a single time. The top ten constitute 5.5% to 8% of the sample.

The cohort comprised fewer than 700 healthy bone marrow donors. Cohort members were all nominally healthy when sampled, although unrecorded immune exposures were likely present. The donor tested CMV seronegative, placing the donor among the 352 seronegative members of the cohort. Each donor provided a peripheral blood sample, and peripheral blood mononuclear cells were used for TCR beta sequencing. Genomic DNA was extracted from the blood cell samples with the Qiagen DNeasy Blood Extraction Kit. Specimen: PBMCs. The clonotype was recovered from a male donor in good health and CMV-seronegative. The receptor chain draws on TRBV28 and TRBJ2-7, and 8 junctional nucleotides match TRBD1. The nucleotide sequence is TGTGCCAGCAGTTTAACCCCTTGGACAGGGCCGAAGTACGAGCAGTACTTC. The encoded protein is CASSLTPWTGPKYEQYF.